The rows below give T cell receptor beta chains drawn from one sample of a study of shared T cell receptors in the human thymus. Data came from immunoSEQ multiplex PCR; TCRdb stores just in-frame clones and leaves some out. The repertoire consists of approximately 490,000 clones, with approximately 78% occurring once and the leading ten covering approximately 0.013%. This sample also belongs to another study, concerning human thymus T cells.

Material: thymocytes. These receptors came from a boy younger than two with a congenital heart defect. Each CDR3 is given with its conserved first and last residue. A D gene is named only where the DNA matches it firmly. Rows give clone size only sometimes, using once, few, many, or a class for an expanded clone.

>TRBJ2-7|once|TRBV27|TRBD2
TGTGCCAGCAAAGATAGCGGGAGGCGCTGTTGGTTC
CASKDSGRRCWF
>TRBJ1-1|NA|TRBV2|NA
TGTGCCAGCAGTGTCGGGGGGGGCACTGAAGCTTTCTTT
CASSVGGGTEAFF
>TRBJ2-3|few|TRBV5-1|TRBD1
TGCGCCAGCAGCTTGGGGGTCAGGGGGACAGATACGCAGTATTTT
CASSLGVRGTDTQYF
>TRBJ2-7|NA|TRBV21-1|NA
TGTGCCAGCAGCAACAGGGTCGCCCAAATTGAGCCATCACACTACGAGCAGTACTTC
CASSNRVAQIEPSHYEQYF
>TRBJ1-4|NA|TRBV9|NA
TGTGCCAGCAGCCCCTCCATATCGGGGAATGAAAAACTGTTTTTT
CASSPSISGNEKLFF
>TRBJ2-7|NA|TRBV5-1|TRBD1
TGCGCCAGCAGCCCACGAACCGGGACAGGGTCCCACGAGCAGTACTTC
CASSPRTGTGSHEQYF
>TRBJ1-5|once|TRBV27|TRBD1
TGTGCCAGCAGTTTCTCCGACAGGGCAGATCAGCCCCAGCATTTT
CASSFSDRADQPQHF
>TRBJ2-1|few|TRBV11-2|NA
TGTGCCAGCAGCTCAACCGAGGGTGCGCAGTTCTTC
CASSSTEGAQFF
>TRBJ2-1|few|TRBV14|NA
TGTGCCAGCAGCCCCTTTGAAGGAGAATGGAGCCTGGAGGTTTACAATGAGCAGTTCTTC
CASSPFEGEWSLEVYNEQFF
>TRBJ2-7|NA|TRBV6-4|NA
TGTGCCAGCACGCCAGGGGCCTACGAGCAGTACTTC
CASTPGAYEQYF
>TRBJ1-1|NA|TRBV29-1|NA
TGCAGCGTTGTAGGAGGAATCACTGAAGCTTTCTTT
CSVVGGITEAFF
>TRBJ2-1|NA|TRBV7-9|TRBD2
TGTGCCAGCAGCCGGAGGACTAGCAACAACAATGAGCAGTTCTTC
CASSRRTSNNNEQFF
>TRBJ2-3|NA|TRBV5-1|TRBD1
TGCGCCAGCAGCTGCCGGGGACAGGGATGGGATACGCAGTATTTT
CASSCRGQGWDTQYF
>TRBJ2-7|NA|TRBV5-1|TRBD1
TGCGCCAGCAGCCTCGGGACAGGGATCTACGAGCAGTACTTC
CASSLGTGIYEQYF
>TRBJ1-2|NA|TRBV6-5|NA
TGTGCCAGCAGTTTGGGGAGGGGCCATGGCTACACCTTC
CASSLGRGHGYTF
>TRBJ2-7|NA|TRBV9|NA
TGTGCCAGCAGCGTAGGACTTATCTACGAGCAGTACTTC
CASSVGLIYEQYF
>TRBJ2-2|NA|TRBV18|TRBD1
TGTGCCAGCTCACTGGACAGGGACGGGGAGCTGTTTTTT
CASSLDRDGELFF
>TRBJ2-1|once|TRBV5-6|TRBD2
TGTGCCAGCAGCTCCACGAGTGTAGCGGGAGGGCCACATGAGCAGTTCTTC
CASSSTSVAGGPHEQFF
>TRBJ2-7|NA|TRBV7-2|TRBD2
TGTGCCAGCAGCTTAGATCTAGCGGTCCCCTACGAGCAGTACTTC
CASSLDLAVPYEQYF
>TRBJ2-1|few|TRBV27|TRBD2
TGTGCCAGCAGTCCCCAGTGGACTAGGGACTACAATGAGCAGTTCTTC
CASSPQWTRDYNEQFF
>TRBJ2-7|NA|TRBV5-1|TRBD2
TGCGCCAGCAACGCCGGGACTAGCGGGAGGGCTATCCCCTACGAGCAGTACTTC
CASNAGTSGRAIPYEQYF
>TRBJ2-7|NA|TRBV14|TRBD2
TGTGCCAGCAGCCAGGGGGTAGCGGGACGGACCTACGAGCAGTACTTC
CASSQGVAGRTYEQYF
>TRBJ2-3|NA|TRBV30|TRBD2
TGTGCCTGGAGTGAAGGCGGGAGCAGGGCAGATACGCAGTATTTT
CAWSEGGSRADTQYF
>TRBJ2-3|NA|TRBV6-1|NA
TGTGCCAGCAGTGGCTGGGAGAATGACAATCAGCCCCAGTATTTT
CASSGWENDNQPQYF
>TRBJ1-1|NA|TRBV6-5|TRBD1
TGTGCCAGCAGCTACAGGTGGACAGGAGAGTTCGGGGCTTTCTTT
CASSYRWTGEFGAFF
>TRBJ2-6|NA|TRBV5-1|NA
TGCGCCAGCAGCAGGGGCATAAAAAGCTCTGGGGCCAACGTCCTGACTTTC
CASSRGIKSSGANVLTF
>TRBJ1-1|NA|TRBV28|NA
TGTGCCAGCAGTCTAAAAAGACAGGCTACTCTTGAAGCTTTCTTT
CASSLKRQATLEAFF
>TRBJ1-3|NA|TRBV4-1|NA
TGCGCCAGCAGCCAAGTGGAGGAATCTGGAAACACCATATATTTT
CASSQVEESGNTIYF
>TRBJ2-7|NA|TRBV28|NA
TGTGCCAGCAGTCAAAGGAATCTAGCCCACTACGAGCAGTACTTC
CASSQRNLAHYEQYF
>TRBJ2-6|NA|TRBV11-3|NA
TGTGCCAGCAGCTTAGATATTACAGGGCCCCTCTCTGGGGCCAACGTCCTGACTTTC
CASSLDITGPLSGANVLTF
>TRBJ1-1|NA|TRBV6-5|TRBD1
TGTGCCAGCAGTTACCCAGGGGGCTCAGCAGCTTTCTTT
CASSYPGGSAAFF
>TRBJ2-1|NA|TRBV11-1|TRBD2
TGTGCCAGCAGCCGACTAGCGGGAGGGCCATTGACCTACAATGAGCAGTTCTTC
CASSRLAGGPLTYNEQFF
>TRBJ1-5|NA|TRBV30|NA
TGTGCCTGGAGTGTAGGAACCCTGGGGCCCAATCAGCCCCAGCATTTT
CAWSVGTLGPNQPQHF
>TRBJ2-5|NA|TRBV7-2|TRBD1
TGTGCCAGCAGCCTTCGGACAGGGGACCAAGAGACCCAGTACTTC
CASSLRTGDQETQYF
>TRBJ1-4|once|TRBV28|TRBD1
TGTGCCAGCAGTTCCGACAGGGCCCATAATGAAAAACTGTTTTTT
CASSSDRAHNEKLFF
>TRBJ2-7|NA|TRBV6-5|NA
TGTGCCAGCAGTTTCACAGGGTTGGACGAGCAGTACTTC
CASSFTGLDEQYF
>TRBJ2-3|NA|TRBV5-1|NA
TGCGCCAGCAGCTTGGTAGGGGGAAGCACAGATACGCAGTATTTT
CASSLVGGSTDTQYF
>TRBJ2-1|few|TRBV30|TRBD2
TGTGCCTGGAGTACTCCTCCCGGGACTAGCGGTCTGGGCCATTACAATGAGCAGTTCTTC
CAWSTPPGTSGLGHYNEQFF
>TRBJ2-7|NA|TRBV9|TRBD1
TGTGCCAGCAGCGCCACAGGGGGCGGAATCGAGCAGTACTTC
CASSATGGGIEQYF
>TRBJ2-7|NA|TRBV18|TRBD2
TGTGCCAGCTCACCAACGGGGACTAGCGATTCCTACGAGCAGTACTTC
CASSPTGTSDSYEQYF
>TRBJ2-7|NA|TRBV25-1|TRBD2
TGTGCCAGCAGTGGACTAGCGGGAGAAGGTGAGCAGTACTTC
CASSGLAGEGEQYF
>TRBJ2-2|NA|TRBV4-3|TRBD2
TGCGCCAGCAGCCGAAATACTAGCGGGAGGAACGCCGGGGAGCTGTTTTTT
CASSRNTSGRNAGELFF
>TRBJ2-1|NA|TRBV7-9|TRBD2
TGTGCCAGCAGCTTAGGGGGGGGTGCGCAGTTCTTC
CASSLGGGAQFF
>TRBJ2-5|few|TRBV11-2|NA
TGTGCCAGCAGCCCGGGCACAGGAGAGACCCAGTACTTC
CASSPGTGETQYF
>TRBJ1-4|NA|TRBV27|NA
TGTGCCAGCAGTAAACAGGTTGGGAATGAAAAACTGTTTTTT
CASSKQVGNEKLFF